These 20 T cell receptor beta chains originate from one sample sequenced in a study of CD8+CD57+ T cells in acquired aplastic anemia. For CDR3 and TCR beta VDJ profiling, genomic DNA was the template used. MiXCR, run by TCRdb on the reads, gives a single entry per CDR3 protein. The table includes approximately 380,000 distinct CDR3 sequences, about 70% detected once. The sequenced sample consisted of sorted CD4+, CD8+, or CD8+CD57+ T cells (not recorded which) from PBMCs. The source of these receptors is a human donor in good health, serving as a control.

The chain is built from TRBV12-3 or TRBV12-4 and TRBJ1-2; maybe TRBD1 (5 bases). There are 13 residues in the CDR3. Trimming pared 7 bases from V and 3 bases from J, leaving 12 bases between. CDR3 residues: CASTGRQYYGYTF. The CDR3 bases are TGTGCCAGCACAGGGCGACAGTACTATGGCTACACCTTC.

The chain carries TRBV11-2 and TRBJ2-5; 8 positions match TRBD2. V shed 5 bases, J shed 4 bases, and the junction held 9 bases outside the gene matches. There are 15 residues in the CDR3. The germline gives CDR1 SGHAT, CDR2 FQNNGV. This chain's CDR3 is CASSANVGGVETQYF. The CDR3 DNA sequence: TGTGCCAGCAGCGCGAATGTCGGGGGGGTAGAGACCCAGTACTTC.

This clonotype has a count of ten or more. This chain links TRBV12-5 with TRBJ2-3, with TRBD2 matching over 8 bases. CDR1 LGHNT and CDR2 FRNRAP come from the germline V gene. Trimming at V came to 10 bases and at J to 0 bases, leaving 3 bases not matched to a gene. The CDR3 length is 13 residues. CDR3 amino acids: CAKSGGSTDTQYF. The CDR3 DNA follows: TGTGCTAAAAGCGGGGGTAGCACAGATACGCAGTATTTT. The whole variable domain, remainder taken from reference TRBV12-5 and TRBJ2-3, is DARVTQTPRHKVTEMGQEVTMRCQPILGHNTVFWYRQTMMQGLELLAYFRNRAPLDDSGMPKDRFSAEMPDATLATLKIQPSEPRDSAVYFCAKSGGSTDTQYFGPGTRLTVL.

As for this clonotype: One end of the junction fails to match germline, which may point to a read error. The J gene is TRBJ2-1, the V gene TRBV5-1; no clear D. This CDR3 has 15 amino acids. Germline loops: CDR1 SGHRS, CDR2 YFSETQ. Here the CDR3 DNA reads TGTGCCAGCAGCTCTCGAGAAGACTCTTACAATGAGCAGTTCTTC. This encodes CASSSREDSYNEQFF.

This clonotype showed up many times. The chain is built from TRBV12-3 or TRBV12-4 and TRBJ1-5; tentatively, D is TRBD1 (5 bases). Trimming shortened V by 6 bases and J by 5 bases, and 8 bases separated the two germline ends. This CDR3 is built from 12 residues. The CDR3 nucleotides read TGTGCCAGCAGCAGAGGGGATCAGCCCCAGCATTTT. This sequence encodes CASSRGDQPQHF.

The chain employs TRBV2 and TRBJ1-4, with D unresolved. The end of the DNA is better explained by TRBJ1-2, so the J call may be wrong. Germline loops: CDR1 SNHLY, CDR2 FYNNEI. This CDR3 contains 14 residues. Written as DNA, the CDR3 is TGTGCCAGCAGAAGGGAGGAGGTGACGAAAGAATACACCTTC. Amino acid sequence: CASRREEVTKEYTF.

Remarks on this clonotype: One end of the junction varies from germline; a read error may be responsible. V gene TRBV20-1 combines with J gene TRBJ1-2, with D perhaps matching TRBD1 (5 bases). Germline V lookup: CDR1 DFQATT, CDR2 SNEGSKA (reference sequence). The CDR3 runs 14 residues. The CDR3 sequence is CSARLAGRDKGYTF. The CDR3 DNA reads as TGCAGCGCTAGGCTCGCGGGACGGGATAAAGGCTACACCTTC.

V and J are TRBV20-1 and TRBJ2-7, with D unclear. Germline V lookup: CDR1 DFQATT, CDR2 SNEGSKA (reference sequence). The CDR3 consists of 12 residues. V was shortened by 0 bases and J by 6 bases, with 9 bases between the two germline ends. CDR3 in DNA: TGCAGTGCTAGAGATTCGGATAGCGAGCAGTACTTC. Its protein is CSARDSDSEQYF.

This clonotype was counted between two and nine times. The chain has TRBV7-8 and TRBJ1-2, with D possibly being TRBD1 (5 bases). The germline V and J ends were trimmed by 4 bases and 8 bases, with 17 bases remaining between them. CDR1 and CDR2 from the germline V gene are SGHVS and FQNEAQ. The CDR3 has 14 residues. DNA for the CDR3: TGTGCCAGCAGCTCCCTAGAGTGGGGGAGGGGCTACACCTTC. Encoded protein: CASSSLEWGRGYTF.

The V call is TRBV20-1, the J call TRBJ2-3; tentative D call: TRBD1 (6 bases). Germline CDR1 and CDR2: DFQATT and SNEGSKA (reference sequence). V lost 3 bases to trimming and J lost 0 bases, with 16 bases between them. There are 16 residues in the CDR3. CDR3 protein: CSARDGTGFSTDTQYF. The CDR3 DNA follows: TGCAGTGCTAGGGACGGAACAGGGTTTAGCACAGATACGCAGTATTTT.

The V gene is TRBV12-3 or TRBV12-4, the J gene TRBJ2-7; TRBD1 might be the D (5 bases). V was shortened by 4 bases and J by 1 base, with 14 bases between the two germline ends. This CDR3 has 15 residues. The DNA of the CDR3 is TGTGCCAGCAGTTCTCCGCTGGGGCCGTCCTACGAGCAGTACTTC. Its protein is CASSSPLGPSYEQYF.

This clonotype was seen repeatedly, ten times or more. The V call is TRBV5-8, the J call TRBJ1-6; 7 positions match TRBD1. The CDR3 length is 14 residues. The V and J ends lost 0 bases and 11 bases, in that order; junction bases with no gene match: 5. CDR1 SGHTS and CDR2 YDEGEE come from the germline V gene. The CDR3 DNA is TGTGCCAGCAGCTTGGATAGGGGGCGCGCACCCCTCCACTTT. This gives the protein CASSLDRGRAPLHF.

Here the CDR3 DNA reads TGCAGTGCCAAAACGCCACCAGCGGGGGGGCCGGATACGCAGTATTTT. Its translation is CSAKTPPAGGPDTQYF. The V call is TRBV20-1, the J call TRBJ2-3, with 10 positions matching TRBD2. Germline V gene data show CDR1 as DFQATT and CDR2 as SNEGSKA (reference sequence). V lost 6 bases to trimming and J lost 6 bases; unmatched junction nucleotides: 15. The length of the CDR3 is 16 residues.

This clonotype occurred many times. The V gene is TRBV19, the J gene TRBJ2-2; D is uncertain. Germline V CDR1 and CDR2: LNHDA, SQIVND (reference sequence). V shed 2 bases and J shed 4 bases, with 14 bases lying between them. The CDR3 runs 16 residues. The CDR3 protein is CASSISSEWGTGELFF. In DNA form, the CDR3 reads TGTGCCAGTAGTATATCATCAGAGTGGGGCACCGGGGAGCTGTTTTTT.

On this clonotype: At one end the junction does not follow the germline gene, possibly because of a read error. CDR3 sequence (DNA): TGCGCCAGCAGCCGGCCGGGACAGATCAACGCTGAAGCTTTCTTT. Amino acids: CASSRPGQINAEAFF. The chain joins TRBV2 to TRBJ1-1; 7 bases map to TRBD1. This CDR3 spans 15 amino acids. CDR1 and CDR2 (germline): SNHLY, FYNNEI.

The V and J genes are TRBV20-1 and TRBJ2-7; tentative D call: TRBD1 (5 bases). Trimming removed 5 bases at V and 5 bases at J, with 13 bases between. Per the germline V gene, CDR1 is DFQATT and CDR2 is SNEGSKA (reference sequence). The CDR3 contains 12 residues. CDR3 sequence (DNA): TGCAGTGCTGGGGCGAGTTCTAACGAGCAGTACTTC. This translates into CSAGASSNEQYF.

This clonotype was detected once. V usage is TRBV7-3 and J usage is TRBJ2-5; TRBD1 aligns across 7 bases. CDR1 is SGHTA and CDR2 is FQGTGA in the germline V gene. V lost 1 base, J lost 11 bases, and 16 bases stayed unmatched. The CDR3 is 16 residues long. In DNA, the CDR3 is TGTGCCAGCAGCTTAAAGTCGGGACAGACCACAGATACGCAGTACTTC. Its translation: CASSLKSGQTTDTQYF.

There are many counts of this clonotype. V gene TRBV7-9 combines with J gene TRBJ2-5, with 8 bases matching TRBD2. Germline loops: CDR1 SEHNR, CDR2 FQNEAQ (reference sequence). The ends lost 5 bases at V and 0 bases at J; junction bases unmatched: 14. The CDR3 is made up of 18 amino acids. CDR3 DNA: TGTGCCAGCAGCCTAGGGCGGGGGGCCAATTCGTACCAAGAGACCCAGTACTTC. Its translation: CASSLGRGANSYQETQYF.

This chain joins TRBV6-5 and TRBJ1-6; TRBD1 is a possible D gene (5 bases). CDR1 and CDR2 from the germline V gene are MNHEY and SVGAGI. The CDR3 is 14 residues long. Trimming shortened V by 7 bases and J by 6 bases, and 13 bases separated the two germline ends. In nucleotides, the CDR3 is TGTGCCAGCACCCGGGGCGCCGGTAATTCACCCCTCCACTTT. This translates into CASTRGAGNSPLHF.

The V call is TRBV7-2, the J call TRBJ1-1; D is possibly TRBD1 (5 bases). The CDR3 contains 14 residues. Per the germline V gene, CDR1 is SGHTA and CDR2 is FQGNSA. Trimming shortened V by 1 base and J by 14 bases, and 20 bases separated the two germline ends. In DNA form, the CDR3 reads TGTGCCAGCAGCTTAGTACTGGGGCACGAGCAGTACTTCTTT. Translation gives CASSLVLGHEQYFF. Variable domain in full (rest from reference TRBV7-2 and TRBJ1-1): GAGVSQSPSNKVTEKGKDVELRCDPISGHTALYWYRQSLGQGLEFLIYFQGNSAPDKSGLPSDRFSAERTGGSVSTLTIQRTQQEDSAVYLCASSLVLGHEQYFFGQGTRLTVV.